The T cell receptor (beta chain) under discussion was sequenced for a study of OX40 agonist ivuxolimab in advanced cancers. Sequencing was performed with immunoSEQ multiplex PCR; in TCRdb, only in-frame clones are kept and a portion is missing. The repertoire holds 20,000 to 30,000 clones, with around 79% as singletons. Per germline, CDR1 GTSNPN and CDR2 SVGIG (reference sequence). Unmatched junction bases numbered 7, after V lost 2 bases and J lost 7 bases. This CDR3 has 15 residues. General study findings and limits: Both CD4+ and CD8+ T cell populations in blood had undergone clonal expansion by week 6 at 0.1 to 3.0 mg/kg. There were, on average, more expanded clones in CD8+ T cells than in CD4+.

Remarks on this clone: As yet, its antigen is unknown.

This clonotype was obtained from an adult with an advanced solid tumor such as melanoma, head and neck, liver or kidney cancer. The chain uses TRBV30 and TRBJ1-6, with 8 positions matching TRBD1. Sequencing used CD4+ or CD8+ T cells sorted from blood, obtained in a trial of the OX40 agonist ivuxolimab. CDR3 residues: CAWSIRQGQNSPLHF. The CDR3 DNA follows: TGTGCCTGGAGTATCCGACAGGGGCAAAATTCACCCCTCCACTTT.